Following are 25 T cell receptor beta chains from one sample sequenced in a study of response to subunit inactivated influenza vaccine. From the RT-PCR reads, TCRdb called clonotypes with MiXCR, one entry per CDR3 protein. The sample consists of roughly 710,000 distinct CDR3 sequences, around 15% of them appearing once. Sequenced material: PBMCs from blood, taken roughly 2 weeks before vaccination. These receptors all come from a man over 45 who received an inactivated influenza vaccine.

This clonotype showed up just a few times. The V and J genes are TRBV4-1 and TRBJ2-5; 7 bases line up with TRBD2. This CDR3 is 16 amino acids long. With 0 bases clipped from V and 4 bases from J, the junction kept 8 bases outside the gene matches. Germline lookup yields CDR1 MGHRA and CDR2 YSYEKL. CDR3 nucleotide sequence: TGCGCCAGCAGCCAAGATCGGGGAGGGGAAGGAGAGACCCAGTACTTC. Protein sequence: CASSQDRGGEGETQYF.

This clonotype was observed at least ten times. J is TRBJ2-6 and V is TRBV5-1; D is unresolved. V was pared by 4 bases and J by 0 bases, with 14 bases between. In germline, CDR1 is SGHRS, CDR2 YFSETQ. CDR3 length: 17 residues. The CDR3: CASSLTSGTSGANVLTF. CDR3 bases: TGCGCCAGCAGCCTCACCTCAGGAACCTCTGGGGCCAACGTCCTGACTTTC.

This clonotype was counted a few times. The chain uses TRBV15 and TRBJ2-7; the D is unclear. V gave up 1 base and J gave up 0 bases, with 13 bases separating them. Germline V gene lookup returns CDR1 LNHNV and CDR2 YYDKDF (reference sequence). This CDR3 is 16 amino acids long. The CDR3 sequence: CATSRGVDPSSYEQYF. In nucleotides, the CDR3 is TGTGCCACCAGCAGAGGCGTGGATCCGAGCTCCTACGAGCAGTACTTC.

This clonotype has just a few counts. The V and J genes are TRBV20-1 and TRBJ2-7, with TRBD1 matching 8 bases. The CDR3 contains 15 residues. Germline CDR1 reads DFQATT; CDR2 reads SNEGSKA (reference sequence). J gave up 3 bases and V 0 bases, and 7 bases lay outside the gene matches. In DNA form, the CDR3 reads TGCAGTGCTAGAGATCGGGGAACAGGGGGCTACGAGCAGTACTTC. This encodes CSARDRGTGGYEQYF.

The chain has TRBV2 and TRBJ2-7, with D unclear. This CDR3 comprises 14 residues. CDR1 is SNHLY, CDR2 FYNNEI, per germline. Deletions cut 4 bases from V and 0 bases from J, with 10 bases between. CDR3 coding DNA: TGTGCCAGCAGTGCCGCAGGCTTCTCCTACGAGCAGTACTTC. The encoded protein is CASSAAGFSYEQYF. Looking up the rest from reference TRBV2 and TRBJ2-7 gives the full variable domain: EPEVTQTPSHQVTQMGQEVILRCVPISNHLYFYWYRQILGQKVEFLVSFYNNEISEKSEIFDDQFSVERPDGSNFTLKIRSTKLEDSAMYFCASSAAGFSYEQYFGPGTRLTVT.

This clonotype was seen only a few times. The chain couples TRBV5-1 to TRBJ1-1; D is possibly TRBD1 (5 bases). With 3 bases removed from V and 7 bases from J, the gap between germline ends came to 13 bases. This CDR3 contains 13 residues. Germline CDR1 and CDR2: SGHRS and YFSETQ. The CDR3 DNA reads as TGCGCCAGCAGCTCGGGACCGTCGTATGAAGCTTTCTTT. Residues: CASSSGPSYEAFF. The full variable domain, with the rest looked up from reference TRBV5-1 and TRBJ1-1, is KAGVTQTPRYLIKTRGQQVTLSCSPISGHRSVSWYQQTPGQGLQFLFEYFSETQRNKGNFPGRFSGRQFSNSRSEMNVSTLELGDSALYLCASSSGPSYEAFFGQGTRLTVV.

In its sample, this clonotype was seen many times. The chain links TRBV12-3 or TRBV12-4 to TRBJ1-4; D unresolved. This CDR3 is 12 amino acids long. The V gene lost 6 bases and the J gene lost 7 bases, with 9 bases spanning the gap. CDR3 loop: CASRRTGEKLFF. DNA for the CDR3: TGTGCCAGCAGACGGACGGGTGAAAAACTGTTTTTT.

The chain combines TRBV10-3 with TRBJ2-7, with D tentatively TRBD2 (6 bases). There are 14 residues in the CDR3. CDR1 and CDR2 from the germline V gene are ENHRY and SYGVKD. The V end was cut by 10 bases, the J end by 0 bases, with 16 bases between. The CDR3 region has the DNA TGTGCCAGTTGGGCGGGACCCAGCTCCTACGAGCAGTACTTC. Encoded protein: CASWAGPSSYEQYF.

The chain links TRBV16 to TRBJ2-3; no definite D call. The CDR3 extends over 13 amino acids. The germline V gene has CDR1 KGHSY and CDR2 FQNENV. Trimming left V 0 bases short and J 5 bases short, with 6 bases between. CDR3 in amino acids: CASSQSWGDTQYF. In DNA, the CDR3 is TGTGCCAGCAGCCAATCCTGGGGAGATACGCAGTATTTT.

A note on this clonotype: This sequence may be a read error, since a much larger clone differs from it by one base. The gene calls are TRBV5-1 and TRBJ2-1, with 8 bases matching TRBD2. This CDR3 has 16 residues. V lost 4 bases and J lost 10; bases outside the gene matches: 16. CDR1 is SGHRS and CDR2 is YFSETQ in the germline V gene. In DNA form, the CDR3 reads TGCGCCAGCAGCCAAGCGACTAGCGAGCTCCTCAGGGAGCAGTTCTTC. The encoded protein is CASSQATSELLREQFF.

The gene calls are TRBV7-8 and TRBJ2-5; D possibly uses TRBD1 or TRBD2 (6 bases each). V was shortened by 5 bases and J by 1 base, with 20 bases between the two germline ends. Germline V gives CDR1 SGHVS, CDR2 FQNEAQ. This CDR3 spans 17 amino acids. CDR3 amino acids: CASSLTGIGSIQETQYF. CDR3 bases: TGTGCCAGCAGCCTAACAGGGATCGGGAGCATCCAAGAGACCCAGTACTTC.

This clonotype was counted only a few times. The J gene is TRBJ2-1, the V gene TRBV19; 8 bases line up with TRBD2. The trim removed 0 bases at V and 9 bases at J, leaving 7 bases unmatched. The CDR3 spans 15 residues. Germline CDR1 reads LNHDA; CDR2 reads SQIVND (reference sequence). CDR3 in amino acids: CASSIDGLARREQFF. The CDR3 bases are TGTGCCAGTAGTATAGATGGACTAGCCAGGCGTGAGCAGTTCTTC. The full variable domain, completed using reference TRBV19 and TRBJ2-1, is DGGITQSPKYLFRKEGQNVTLSCEQNLNHDAMYWYRQDPGQGLRLIYYSQIVNDFQKGDIAEGYSVSREKKESFPLTVTSAQKNPTAFYLCASSIDGLARREQFFGPGTRLTVL.

Only a few counts were recorded for this clonotype. The rearrangement links TRBV6-1 to TRBJ1-4; D is unclear. This CDR3 is 15 amino acids long. The V gene's germline CDR1 is MNHNS and CDR2 SASEGT. Trimming removed 5 bases at V and 5 bases at J, with 15 bases between. This CDR3 is CASSTPGVTNEKLFF. The CDR3 coding sequence is TGTGCCAGCAGTACCCCAGGAGTAACGAATGAAAAACTGTTTTTT.

The sample holds a few counts of this clonotype. The chain is built from TRBV5-5 and TRBJ2-3, with TRBD1 identical over 8 bases. V lost 2 bases, J lost 5 bases, and 7 bases stayed unmatched. Germline CDR1 and CDR2: SGHKS and YYEKEE (reference sequence). CDR3 length equals 15 residues. The CDR3 region has the DNA TGTGCCAGCAGCTTACTCAGGGGGCTTGGAGATACGCAGTATTTT. Protein product: CASSLLRGLGDTQYF.

The chain recombines TRBV9 with TRBJ2-1, with D possibly being TRBD1 or TRBD2 (5 bases each). This CDR3 comprises 13 residues. V lost 3 bases and J lost 16, with 20 bases in between. CDR1 is SGDLS and CDR2 is YYNGEE in the germline V gene. Here the CDR3 DNA reads TGTGCCAGCAGCGCTACCGGGACCAATAATATTTTCTTC. Protein product: CASSATGTNNIFF. The entire variable domain, with the rest obtained from reference TRBV9 and TRBJ2-1, is as follows: DSGVTQTPKHLITATGQRVTLRCSPRSGDLSVYWYQQSLDQGLQFLIQYYNGEERAKGNILERFSAQQFPDLHSELNLSSLELGDSALYFCASSATGTNNIFFGPGTRLTVL.

A few counts support this clonotype. This chain uses TRBV3-1 with TRBJ2-7; D is unclear. Germline V gene lookup returns CDR1 LGHDT and CDR2 YNNKEL (reference sequence). The V end was cut by 5 bases, the J end by 5 bases, with 13 bases between. The CDR3 loop spans 13 amino acids. CDR3 sequence: CASSEIVGNEQYF. DNA of the CDR3: TGTGCCAGCAGCGAAATAGTGGGGAACGAGCAGTACTTC.

This clonotype occurred a few times. This chain links TRBV7-2 with TRBJ1-4; 8 bases map to TRBD1. V trimming: 2 bases; J trimming: 1 base; junction bases outside the gene matches: 6. CDR3 size: 17 residues. Germline lookup yields CDR1 SGHTA and CDR2 FQGNSA. This CDR3 is CASSLLRGRGTNEKLFF. CDR3 nucleotide sequence: TGTGCCAGCAGCTTACTCAGGGGGCGCGGAACTAATGAAAAACTGTTTTTT.

This clonotype occurred a few times. J is TRBJ2-7 and V is TRBV20-1, with 14 bases aligning to TRBD2. This CDR3 is 17 amino acids long. Germline trimming cut 3 bases from V and 3 bases from J; bases unmatched to any gene: 10. CDR1 is DFQATT, CDR2 SNEGSKA, per germline (reference sequence). The CDR3 DNA reads as TGCAGTGCTAGTCCCGGGACTAGCGGGAGAAGAGGCTACGAGCAGTACTTC. Residues: CSASPGTSGRRGYEQYF.

A few counts support this clonotype. This sequence joins TRBV15 and TRBJ1-4; D not certain. From germline, CDR1 is LNHNV and CDR2 YYDKDF (reference sequence). CDR3 length: 14 residues. The V and J ends lost 4 bases and 4 bases respectively, with 10 bases between them. In nucleotides, the CDR3 is TGTGCCACCAGCAAGGAGGTCCTTAATGAAAAACTGTTTTTT. It encodes CATSKEVLNEKLFF.

This clonotype was seen a handful of times. The rearrangement joins TRBV29-1 to TRBJ1-5, with TRBD1 identical over 8 bases. After removal of 7 bases from V and 4 bases from J, the junction contained 9 bases not matched to a gene. Germline V gene sequence: CDR1 SQVTM, CDR2 ANQGSEA. The CDR3 is 14 amino acids. In DNA, the CDR3 is TGCAGCGCGACGAAAGGGACAGGTAATCAGCCCCAGCATTTT. It yields the protein CSATKGTGNQPQHF.

This clonotype was seen only a few times. The gene calls are TRBV6-1 and TRBJ1-5, with TRBD1 matching over 7 bases. The germline gives CDR1 MNHNS, CDR2 SASEGT. Trimming cost V 3 bases and J 2 bases; bases outside gene matches: 7. CDR3 length: 16 amino acids. The CDR3 region is CASSELQGGGNQPQHF. The CDR3 DNA sequence: TGTGCCAGCAGTGAGCTCCAGGGGGGGGGCAATCAGCCCCAGCATTTT.

The genes are TRBV3-1 and TRBJ2-5; the D is unclear. The CDR3 totals 14 residues. V dropped 3 bases and J dropped 1 base, with 9 bases sitting between them. The germline V gene encodes CDR1 LGHDT and CDR2 YNNKEL (reference sequence). CDR3 in amino acids: CASSHRVSQETQYF. CDR3 DNA: TGTGCCAGCAGCCATCGAGTAAGCCAAGAGACCCAGTACTTC.

The J gene is TRBJ2-1, the V gene TRBV5-6; TRBD2 might be the D (6 bases). V was shortened by 2 bases and J by 5 bases, with 11 bases between the two germline ends. The CDR3 covers 14 residues. Germline V gene sequence: CDR1 SGHDT, CDR2 YYEEEE. The CDR3 DNA reads TGTGCCAGCAGCTTTAGCGGAACCCACAATGAGCAGTTCTTC. Protein sequence: CASSFSGTHNEQFF. Together with reference TRBV5-6 and TRBJ2-1, the CDR3 gives the full variable domain: DAGVTQSPTHLIKTRGQQVTLRCSPKSGHDTVSWYQQALGQGPQFIFQYYEEEERQRGNFPDRFSGHQFPNYSSELNVNALLLGDSALYLCASSFSGTHNEQFFGPGTRLTVL.

This clonotype has a handful of counts. The chain joins TRBV20-1 to TRBJ2-7; 7 positions agree with TRBD2. Germline V gene sequence: CDR1 DFQATT, CDR2 SNEGSKA (reference sequence). V shed 2 bases, J shed 0 bases, and the junction held 7 bases outside the gene matches. This CDR3 has 15 residues. In nucleotides, the CDR3 is TGCAGTGCTAGACAAGCGGGGCGACTCTCCTACGAGCAGTACTTC. It is translated as CSARQAGRLSYEQYF.

This clonotype was seen more than once but under ten times. The rearrangement links TRBV6-1 to TRBJ2-1, with 7 nucleotides matching TRBD1. This CDR3 has 14 residues. V was clipped by 6 bases and J by 1 base; unmatched bases: 3. CDR1 MNHNS and CDR2 SASEGT come from the germline V gene. The CDR3 sequence: CASRPGQSYNEQFF. The CDR3 bases are TGTGCCAGCAGACCGGGACAGTCCTACAATGAGCAGTTCTTC.